Listed below are T cell receptor beta chains from one sample, sequenced in a study of blood T cell repertoires in COVID-19. The protocol was immunoSEQ multiplex PCR, while the TCRdb copy is restricted to in-frame clones and leaves out a portion. The sample carries 200,000 to 250,000 clones, approximately 78% recorded once. Sequenced sample: PBMCs or T cells enriched from blood (not recorded which). The receptors come from a man aged 40-50 years who had recovered from COVID-19. CDR3s include the opening cysteine and the closing phenylalanine or tryptophan. A D gene is named only where the DNA matches it firmly. Size values are once, few and many counts, or a class for expanded clones, and some rows have none.

CDR3: CATGTGTGSWNTEAFF
DNA: TGTGCCACGGGGACCGGGACAGGGTCGTGGAACACTGAAGCTTTCTTT
size: .
D: TRBD1
J: TRBJ1-1
V: TRBV19

CDR3: CSARDIYEQYF
DNA: TGCAGCGCCAGGGACATCTACGAGCAGTACTTC
size: .
D: .
J: TRBJ2-7
V: TRBV29-1

CDR3: CASRSGGRPSYEQYF
DNA: TGTGCCAGCAGATCAGGGGGGCGACCATCCTACGAGCAGTACTTC
size: .
D: .
J: TRBJ2-7
V: TRBV11-2

CDR3: CAWTSDRETGNTIYF
DNA: TGTGCCTGGACCTCGGACAGGGAGACTGGAAACACCATATATTTT
size: .
D: TRBD1
J: TRBJ1-3
V: TRBV30

CDR3: CASSLEGSGPYNEQFF
DNA: TGTGCCAGCAGCTTGGAAGGGAGCGGCCCCTACAATGAGCAGTTCTTC
size: .
D: .
J: TRBJ2-1
V: TRBV5-6

CDR3: CASTVTGGVTEAFF
DNA: TGTGCCAGCACCGTGACAGGGGGCGTCACTGAAGCTTTCTTT
size: .
D: TRBD1
J: TRBJ1-1
V: TRBV11-1

CDR3: CASSFGTGSQPQHF
DNA: TGTGCCAGTAGTTTTGGGACAGGGAGTCAGCCCCAGCATTTT
size: .
D: TRBD1
J: TRBJ1-5
V: TRBV19

CDR3: CATTVGLKGNQPQHF
DNA: TGTGCCACCACCGTGGGCCTAAAGGGCAATCAGCCCCAGCATTTT
size: .
D: .
J: TRBJ1-5
V: TRBV7-2

CDR3: CASSLAAHRVTKLYEQYF
DNA: TGTGCCAGCAGCTTAGCCGCTCACAGAGTCACGAAACTCTACGAGCAGTACTTC
size: .
D: .
J: TRBJ2-7
V: TRBV7-2

CDR3: CASSRSGTEAYEQYF
DNA: TGTGCCAGCAGCCGGTCCGGGACAGAAGCCTACGAGCAGTACTTC
size: .
D: TRBD1
J: TRBJ2-7
V: TRBV11-2

CDR3: CAISAGQGAAEAFF
DNA: TGTGCCATCAGTGCCGGACAGGGGGCAGCTGAAGCTTTCTTT
size: once
D: TRBD1
J: TRBJ1-1
V: TRBV10-3

CDR3: CASKGDSNEQFF
DNA: TGTGCCAGCAAGGGGGATAGCAATGAGCAGTTCTTC
size: .
D: .
J: TRBJ2-1
V: TRBV2

CDR3: CASSSIDTAWEQYF
DNA: TGTGCCAGCAGCTCGATTGACACGGCGTGGGAGCAGTACTTC
size: few
D: .
J: TRBJ2-7
V: TRBV11-2

CDR3: CASSPNSYEQYF
DNA: TGTGCCAGCAGCCCTAATTCCTACGAGCAGTACTTC
size: .
D: .
J: TRBJ2-7
V: TRBV4-2

CDR3: CATRGEDRVDAFF
DNA: TGTGCCACCAGAGGGGAGGACAGGGTGGATGCTTTCTTT
size: few
D: TRBD1
J: TRBJ1-1
V: TRBV24-1

CDR3: CASSVQGSGANVLTF
DNA: TGTGCCAGCAGCGTACAGGGCTCTGGGGCCAACGTCCTGACTTTC
size: .
D: .
J: TRBJ2-6
V: TRBV9

CDR3: CAWSVIGGGNQPQHF
DNA: TGTGCCTGGAGTGTAATAGGAGGGGGCAATCAGCCCCAGCATTTT
size: .
D: .
J: TRBJ1-5
V: TRBV30

CDR3: CAWSSKNQPQHF
DNA: TGTGCCTGGAGTTCAAAAAATCAGCCCCAGCATTTT
size: .
D: .
J: TRBJ1-5
V: TRBV30

CDR3: CASSPVVQGKGNNSPLHF
DNA: TGTGCCAGCTCACCAGTAGTACAGGGGAAGGGTAATAATTCACCCCTCCACTTT
size: .
D: TRBD1
J: TRBJ1-6
V: TRBV18

CDR3: CASSQRHRHNGYTF
DNA: TGTGCCAGCAGCCAAAGGCACAGGCACAATGGCTACACCTTC
size: .
D: .
J: TRBJ1-2
V: TRBV3-1/TRBV3-2

CDR3: CASRQTAVNTEAFF
DNA: TGTGCCAGCAGACAGACAGCCGTGAACACTGAAGCTTTCTTT
size: .
D: .
J: TRBJ1-1
V: TRBV11-2

CDR3: CASSHGQGSDGYTF
DNA: TGCGCCAGCAGCCACGGACAGGGTTCCGATGGCTACACCTTC
size: .
D: TRBD1
J: TRBJ1-2
V: TRBV4-1

CDR3: CASSQGGSRTGNTIYF
DNA: TGTGCCAGCAGCCAGGGAGGGTCGAGAACTGGAAACACCATATATTTT
size: .
D: .
J: TRBJ1-3
V: TRBV11-2

CDR3: CASSQETGSNEQFF
DNA: TGTGCCAGCAGCCAAGAGACAGGGTCCAATGAGCAGTTCTTC
size: .
D: TRBD1
J: TRBJ2-1
V: TRBV4-2

CDR3: CASSMGGPSTGELFF
DNA: TGTGCCAGTAGTATGGGGGGACCCTCTACCGGGGAGCTGTTTTTT
size: .
D: .
J: TRBJ2-2
V: TRBV19

CDR3: CATSSTGTGSNEQFF
DNA: TGTGCCACCAGTTCAACCGGGACAGGCTCTAATGAGCAGTTCTTC
size: .
D: TRBD1
J: TRBJ2-1
V: TRBV24-1

CDR3: CASSLATQYF
DNA: TGTGCCAGCAGCTTGGCGACCCAGTACTTC
size: .
D: .
J: TRBJ2-5
V: TRBV7-8

CDR3: CASSPGTGVNEKLFF
DNA: TGTGCCAGCAGCCCCGGGACAGGGGTTAATGAAAAACTGTTTTTT
size: few
D: TRBD1
J: TRBJ1-4
V: TRBV9

CDR3: CASSAWDTLDNEQYF
DNA: TGTGCCAGCAGCGCATGGGACACCCTGGACAACGAGCAGTACTTC
size: once
D: .
J: TRBJ2-7
V: TRBV21-1

CDR3: CAWSVGGNQPQHF
DNA: TGTGCCTGGAGTGTAGGGGGTAATCAGCCCCAGCATTTT
size: .
D: .
J: TRBJ1-5
V: TRBV30

CDR3: CASTRTGRNEQFF
DNA: TGTGCCAGCACTCGGACAGGGCGGAATGAGCAGTTCTTC
size: .
D: TRBD1
J: TRBJ2-1
V: TRBV2

CDR3: CACLTRGNYGYTF
DNA: TGTGCCTGCCTCACACGGGGGAACTATGGCTACACCTTC
size: .
D: .
J: TRBJ1-2
V: TRBV30

CDR3: CASSYSEGLEAFF
DNA: TGTGCCAGCAGTTACTCAGAGGGCCTTGAAGCTTTCTTT
size: once
D: .
J: TRBJ1-1
V: TRBV6-2/TRBV6-3

CDR3: CATKGLPSSYEQYF
DNA: TGTGCCACCAAGGGACTTCCGAGCTCCTACGAGCAGTACTTC
size: .
D: .
J: TRBJ2-7
V: TRBV10-3

CDR3: CASSPSPIQGNYGYTF
DNA: TGTGCCAGCAGCCCTTCACCAATACAGGGAAACTATGGCTACACCTTC
size: .
D: .
J: TRBJ1-2
V: TRBV11-2

CDR3: CASSFPSSLSHGYTF
DNA: TGTGCCAGCAGCTTCCCCTCTTCACTTTCCCATGGCTACACCTTC
size: once
D: .
J: TRBJ1-2
V: TRBV5-6

CDR3: CASPNGPLGTSGRAVYNEQFF
DNA: TGTGCCAGCCCAAATGGACCACTGGGGACTAGCGGGAGGGCCGTCTACAATGAGCAGTTCTTC
size: .
D: TRBD2
J: TRBJ2-1
V: TRBV18

CDR3: CAIAIGTEGNEQFF
DNA: TGTGCCATCGCTATCGGGACGGAGGGGAATGAGCAGTTCTTC
size: .
D: .
J: TRBJ2-1
V: TRBV10-3

CDR3: CASSLYGEGTGDLTNYGYTF
DNA: TGTGCCAGCAGTTTATATGGGGAGGGGACAGGGGATCTAACTAACTATGGCTACACCTTC
size: .
D: TRBD1
J: TRBJ1-2
V: TRBV27

CDR3: CASKAGLSTDTQYF
DNA: TGTGCCAGCAAGGCGGGACTTAGCACAGATACGCAGTATTTT
size: .
D: .
J: TRBJ2-3
V: TRBV27

CDR3: CASSQSGPDNSNQPQHF
DNA: TGCGCCAGCAGTCAATCGGGGCCGGATAATAGCAATCAGCCCCAGCATTTT
size: .
D: .
J: TRBJ1-5
V: TRBV23-1

CDR3: CASSPGGWRTDTQYF
DNA: TGTGCCAGCAGCCCGGGGGGTTGGCGCACAGATACGCAGTATTTT
size: .
D: TRBD2
J: TRBJ2-3
V: TRBV2

CDR3: CASSLGTPSTDTQYF
DNA: TGTGCCAGCAGTTTGGGGACACCTAGCACAGATACGCAGTATTTT
size: once
D: .
J: TRBJ2-3
V: TRBV27

CDR3: CASSRRDNQPQHF
DNA: TGTGCCAGCAGCCGGAGAGACAATCAGCCCCAGCATTTT
size: .
D: .
J: TRBJ1-5
V: TRBV7-2

CDR3: CASSLDPGQAYGYTF
DNA: TGTGCCAGCAGCTTAGACCCGGGACAGGCCTATGGCTACACCTTC
size: .
D: TRBD1
J: TRBJ1-2
V: TRBV11-2

CDR3: CASSPRLRMNTEAFF
DNA: TGTGCCAGCTCACCACGGCTCAGGATGAACACTGAAGCTTTCTTT
size: .
D: .
J: TRBJ1-1
V: TRBV18

CDR3: CASSYGTGPGQPQHF
DNA: TGTGCCAGCAGTTACGGCACAGGCCCGGGTCAGCCCCAGCATTTT
size: .
D: .
J: TRBJ1-5
V: TRBV6-2/TRBV6-3

CDR3: CASRYESVWETQYF
DNA: TGTGCCAGCAGATATGAATCGGTTTGGGAGACCCAGTACTTC
size: .
D: .
J: TRBJ2-5
V: TRBV5-4

CDR3: CASSQGAGVRGYTF
DNA: TGCGCCAGCAGTCAAGGAGCGGGGGTTAGGGGCTACACCTTC
size: .
D: .
J: TRBJ1-2
V: TRBV23-1

CDR3: CASSLAPGRTYEQYF
DNA: TGTGCCAGCAGCTTAGCTCCAGGGCGAACCTACGAGCAGTACTTC
size: .
D: .
J: TRBJ2-7
V: TRBV7-2

CDR3: CAISPGQVSNQPQHF
DNA: TGTGCCATCAGCCCGGGACAGGTATCCAATCAGCCCCAGCATTTT
size: .
D: TRBD1
J: TRBJ1-5
V: TRBV10-3

CDR3: CASSRGGRGTGNTIYF
DNA: TGTGCCAGCAGTCGGGGTGGGAGGGGAACTGGAAACACCATATATTTT
size: .
D: .
J: TRBJ1-3
V: TRBV2

CDR3: CASSPGGTEAFF
DNA: TGCGCCAGCAGCCCCGGCGGCACTGAAGCTTTCTTT
size: .
D: .
J: TRBJ1-1
V: TRBV5-1